Listed here are 2 T cell receptor beta chains from one sample, sequenced in a study of blood T cell repertoires in COVID-19. Profiling relied on immunoSEQ multiplex PCR, and the TCRdb table lists in-frame clones only, not all of them. The table records approximately 260,000 clones, about 86% of them present only once. Sequenced material: PBMCs or T cells enriched from blood (not recorded which). These receptors came from a man aged 50-60 years who had recovered from COVID-19.

The CDR3 coding sequence is TGTGCCACCAGTTCCCCGGGGCTAGCGGGTGAGCAGTTCTTC. Translating it yields CATSSPGLAGEQFF. The chain carries TRBV24-1 and TRBJ2-1; TRBD2 matches 8 bases. The CDR3 has 14 amino acids. CDR1 and CDR2 (germline): KGHDR, SFDVKD. V gave up 6 bases and J gave up 9 bases; unmatched junction bases: 9.

V gene TRBV3-1 (or the pseudogene TRBV3-2) combines with J gene TRBJ1-4, with D possibly being TRBD1 (5 bases). The ends were cut back, 4 bases at V and 8 bases at J, with 23 bases in the middle. CDR1 and CDR2 from the germline V gene are LGHDT and YNNKEL (reference sequence). There are 17 residues in the CDR3. DNA of the CDR3: TGTGCCAGCAGCCGTCGCACAGACAGACTTGGTGAGGAAAAACTGTTTTTT. Protein product: CASSRRTDRLGEEKLFF.